The clone carrying this T cell receptor (beta chain) was seen many times. The data are from a study of human T cells and chemical hapten exposure. Study background: Sensitization employed 2% DPC on about 2 cm by about 2 cm of upper inner arm skin. The upper back received 0.01% DPC by patch testing, with results read at 6 days.

As to time point: pre-sensitization, week 0. The treatment: therapeutic diphenylcyclopropenone sensitization with weekly scalp DPC. Total RNA was extracted from unfractionated whole blood. Per the original data handling: With a range of 23,224 to 690,600, the median per sample was about 87,000 TCRs. One entry per CDR3 protein, called by TCRdb with MiXCR from the RACE reads. Here the V and J calls rest on TCRdb's processing, not on the authors' analysis. This sample has 350,000 to 450,000 distinct CDR3 sequences, with about 5.1% found just once. The germline CDR1 and CDR2 sequences are SGHTA and FQGNSA. The CDR3 extends over 13 amino acids. Trimming cost V 3 bases and J 10 bases, with 10 bases left between them.

The material sequenced was whole blood, taken in connection with sensitization to the hapten diphenylcyclopropenone (DPC). This TCR was recovered from a woman between 45 and 65 years old with alopecia areata. Some clones in this sample may be carry-over from other donors' samples. The V and J genes are TRBV7-2 and TRBJ1-6; the D gene is possibly TRBD1 (6 bases). The CDR3 protein is CASSFHRESPLHF. In nucleotides, the CDR3 is TGTGCCAGCAGCTTCCACAGGGAATCACCCCTCCACTTT.